Following are 2 T cell receptor beta chains from one sample sequenced in a study of cytomegalovirus exposure and HLA in healthy donors. In the PCR, 60 Vbeta and 13 Jbeta primers were used. Sequenced by immunoSEQ multiplex PCR; TCRdb stores in-frame clones only, minus some. The sample has roughly 200,000 clones; more than 60% are singletons. Sequencing used PBMCs. These receptors came from a woman aged 25 to 39 in good health and CMV-seropositive.

This rearrangement joins TRBV27 to TRBJ2-5; 11 bases are a match to TRBD2. This CDR3 is built from 16 residues. The germline V gene has CDR1 MNHEY and CDR2 SMNVEV (reference sequence). Trimming removed 5 bases from V and 0 bases from J; junction bases left unmatched: 5. Here the CDR3 reads CASSGWTSGYQETQYF. CDR3 DNA: TGTGCCAGCAGTGGGTGGACTAGCGGGTACCAAGAGACCCAGTACTTC.

This clone was detected a few times. The chain carries TRBV6-5 and TRBJ2-1; D may be TRBD1 (5 bases). Trimming took 6 bases from V and 5 from J, leaving 5 bases between them. This CDR3 is 11 amino acids long. Germline V gene sequence: CDR1 MNHEY, CDR2 SVGAGI. The CDR3 protein is CASSRDNEQFF. Here the CDR3 DNA reads TGTGCCAGCAGCAGGGACAATGAGCAGTTCTTC.